This paragraph covers one TCR beta chain sequence. These data originate in a study of blood T cell repertoires in COVID-19. For the study at large: From T cells, B-cell-depleted T cells, or PBMCs came the material, which was cDNA or gDNA.

Clones were read by immunoSEQ multiplex PCR, and TCRdb kept only the in-frame ones, dropping some. The sample yields 100,000 to 150,000 clones, roughly 84% seen once. The germline V and J ends were trimmed by 2 bases and 9 bases, with 8 bases remaining between them. This CDR3 has 13 amino acids. Germline V CDR1 and CDR2: LNHNV, YYDKDF (reference sequence). The chain combines TRBV15 with TRBJ1-6; maybe TRBD1 (6 bases). The specimen was peripheral blood. This clonotype was obtained from a woman older than 75 with acute or convalescent COVID-19. The CDR3 sequence: CATSRQGTSPLHF. As DNA, the CDR3 is TGTGCCACCAGCAGACAGGGGACTTCACCCCTCCACTTT.